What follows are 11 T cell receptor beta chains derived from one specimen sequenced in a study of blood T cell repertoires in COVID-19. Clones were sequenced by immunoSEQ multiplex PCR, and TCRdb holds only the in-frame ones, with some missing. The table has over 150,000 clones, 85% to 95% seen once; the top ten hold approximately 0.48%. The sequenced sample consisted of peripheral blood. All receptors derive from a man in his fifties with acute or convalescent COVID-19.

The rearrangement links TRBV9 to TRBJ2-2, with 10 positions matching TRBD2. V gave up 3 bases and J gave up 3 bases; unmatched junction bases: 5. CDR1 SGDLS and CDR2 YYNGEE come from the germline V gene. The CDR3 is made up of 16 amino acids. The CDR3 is CASSASGSSYTGELFF. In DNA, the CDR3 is TGTGCCAGCAGCGCTAGCGGGAGTTCATACACCGGGGAGCTGTTTTTT.

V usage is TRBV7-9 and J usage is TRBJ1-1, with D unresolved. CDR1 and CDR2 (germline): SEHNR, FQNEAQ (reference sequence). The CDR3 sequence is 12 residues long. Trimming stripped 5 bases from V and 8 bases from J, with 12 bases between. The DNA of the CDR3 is TGTGCCAGCAGCACTAGGGAGCCCGAAGCTTTCTTT. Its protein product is CASSTREPEAFF. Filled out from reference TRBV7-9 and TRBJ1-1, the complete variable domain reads DTGVSQNPRHKITKRGQNVTFRCDPISEHNRLYWYRQTLGQGPEFLTYFQNEAQLEKSRLLSDRFSAERPKGSFSTLEIQRTEQGDSAMYLCASSTREPEAFFGQGTRLTVV.

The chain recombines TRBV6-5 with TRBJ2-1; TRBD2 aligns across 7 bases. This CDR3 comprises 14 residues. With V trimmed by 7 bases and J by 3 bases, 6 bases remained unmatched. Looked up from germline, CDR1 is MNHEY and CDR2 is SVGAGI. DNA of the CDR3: TGTGCCAGCAAAGAAGGACTAGTCTACAATGAGCAGTTCTTC. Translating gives CASKEGLVYNEQFF.

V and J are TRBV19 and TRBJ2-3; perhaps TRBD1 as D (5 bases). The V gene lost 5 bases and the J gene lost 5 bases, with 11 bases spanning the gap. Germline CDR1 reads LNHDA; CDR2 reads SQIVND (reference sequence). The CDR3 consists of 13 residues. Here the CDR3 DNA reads TGTGCCAGTAGTGGAGCAGGGATAGATACGCAGTATTTT. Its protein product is CASSGAGIDTQYF.

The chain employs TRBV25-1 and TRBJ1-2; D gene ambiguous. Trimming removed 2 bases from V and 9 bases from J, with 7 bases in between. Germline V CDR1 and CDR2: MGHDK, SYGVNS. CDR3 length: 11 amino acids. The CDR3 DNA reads TGTGCCAGCAGTGAAAGATGGCGCTACACCTTC. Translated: CASSERWRYTF.

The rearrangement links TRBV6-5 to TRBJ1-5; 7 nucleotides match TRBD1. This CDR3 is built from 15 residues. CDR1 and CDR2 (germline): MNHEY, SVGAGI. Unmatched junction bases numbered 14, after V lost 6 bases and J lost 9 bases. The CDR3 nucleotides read TGTGCCAGCAGACCAACAGGGGTCGGGGATCGGCCCCAGCATTTT. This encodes CASRPTGVGDRPQHF.

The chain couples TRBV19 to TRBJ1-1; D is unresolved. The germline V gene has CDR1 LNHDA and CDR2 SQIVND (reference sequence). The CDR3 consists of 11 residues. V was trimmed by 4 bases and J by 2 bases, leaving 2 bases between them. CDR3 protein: CASSTNTEAFF. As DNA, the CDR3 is TGTGCCAGTAGTACTAACACTGAAGCTTTCTTT. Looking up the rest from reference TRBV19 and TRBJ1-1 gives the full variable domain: DGGITQSPKYLFRKEGQNVTLSCEQNLNHDAMYWYRQDPGQGLRLIYYSQIVNDFQKGDIAEGYSVSREKKESFPLTVTSAQKNPTAFYLCASSTNTEAFFGQGTRLTVV.

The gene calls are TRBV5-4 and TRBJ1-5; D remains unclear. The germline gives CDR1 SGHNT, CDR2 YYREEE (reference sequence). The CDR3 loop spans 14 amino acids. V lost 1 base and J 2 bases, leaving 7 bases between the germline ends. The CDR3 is CASSLLGGNQPQHF. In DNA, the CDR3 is TGTGCCAGCAGCTTGTTGGGCGGCAATCAGCCCCAGCATTTT.

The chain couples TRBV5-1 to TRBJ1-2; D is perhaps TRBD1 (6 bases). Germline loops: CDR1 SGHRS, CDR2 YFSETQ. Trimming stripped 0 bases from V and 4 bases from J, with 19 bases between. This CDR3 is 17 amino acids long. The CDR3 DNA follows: TGCGCCAGCAGCTTGGAGGCAGGGGCGATGGCCCTCTATGGCTACACCTTC. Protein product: CASSLEAGAMALYGYTF.

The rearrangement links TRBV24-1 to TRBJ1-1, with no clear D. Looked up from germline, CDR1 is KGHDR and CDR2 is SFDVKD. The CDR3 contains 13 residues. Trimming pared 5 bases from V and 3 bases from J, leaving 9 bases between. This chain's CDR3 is CATSGLADTEAFF. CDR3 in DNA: TGTGCCACCAGTGGCTTGGCAGACACTGAAGCTTTCTTT.

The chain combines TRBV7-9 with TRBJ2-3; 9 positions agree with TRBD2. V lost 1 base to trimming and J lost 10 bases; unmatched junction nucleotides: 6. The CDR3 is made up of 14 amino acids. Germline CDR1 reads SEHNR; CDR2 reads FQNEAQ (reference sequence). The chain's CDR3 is CASSLETSGLAQYF. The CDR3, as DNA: TGTGCCAGCAGCTTAGAAACTAGCGGGCTCGCGCAGTATTTT.